This is a list of T cell receptor beta chains from one sample in a study of blood T cell repertoires in COVID-19. Sequencing used immunoSEQ multiplex PCR; TCRdb keeps in-frame clones, though not all of them. The sample holds approximately 210,000 clones, around 82% seen once. The source material was PBMCs or T cells enriched from blood (not recorded which). These receptors originate from a man aged 25-45 years with acute COVID-19. The CDR3 runs from the conserved cysteine through the conserved F or W. A D gene is named only where the DNA matches it firmly. Only part of the rows carry a size: once, few, many, or a class if the clone is expanded.

size: .; D: TRBD1; J: TRBJ1-2; V: TRBV10-3; CDR3: CAINQGEGYTF; DNA: TGTGCCATCAATCAGGGGGAGGGCTACACCTTC
size: once; D: .; J: TRBJ2-7; V: TRBV2; CDR3: CASSEGGEQYF; DNA: TGTGCCAGCAGTGAGGGGGGCGAGCAGTACTTC
size: .; D: .; J: TRBJ1-4; V: TRBV2; CDR3: CASNRDVEKLFF; DNA: TGTGCCAGCAACAGAGACGTTGAAAAACTGTTTTTT
size: .; D: TRBD1; J: TRBJ1-1; V: TRBV19; CDR3: CASSIGILQGPRHTEAFF; DNA: TGTGCCAGTAGTATAGGCATTTTACAGGGGCCCCGTCACACTGAAGCTTTCTTT
size: .; D: .; J: TRBJ1-1; V: TRBV29-1; CDR3: CSVRRGGTEAFF; DNA: TGCAGCGTTAGGAGAGGGGGCACTGAAGCTTTCTTT
size: .; D: .; J: TRBJ1-1; V: TRBV14; CDR3: CASSQGQALEAFF; DNA: TGTGCCAGCAGCCAAGGACAGGCCTTAGAAGCTTTCTTT
size: .; D: .; J: TRBJ2-7; V: TRBV7-3; CDR3: CASSFWPPRQSYEQYF; DNA: TGTGCCAGCAGCTTCTGGCCCCCGAGGCAGTCCTACGAGCAGTACTTC
size: .; D: .; J: TRBJ1-3; V: TRBV23-1; CDR3: CASSPADGSSGNTIYF; DNA: TGCGCCAGCAGTCCCGCGGACGGGAGCTCTGGAAACACCATATATTTT
size: .; D: TRBD2; J: TRBJ2-5; V: TRBV5-4; CDR3: CASSSSTGGWETQYF; DNA: TGTGCCAGCAGCTCCAGCACGGGGGGGTGGGAGACCCAGTACTTC
size: .; D: TRBD1; J: TRBJ2-1; V: TRBV18; CDR3: CASSQPGQAVNEQFF; DNA: TGTGCCAGCTCACAACCGGGACAGGCAGTCAATGAGCAGTTCTTC
size: .; D: TRBD1; J: TRBJ2-7; V: TRBV5-5; CDR3: CASSPRQGLSYEQYF; DNA: TGTGCCAGCAGCCCGAGACAGGGGTTGTCCTACGAGCAGTACTTC
size: .; D: .; J: TRBJ1-3; V: TRBV6-5; CDR3: CASSYSRSSGNTIYF; DNA: TGTGCCAGCAGTTATTCTCGCAGCTCTGGAAACACCATATATTTT
size: .; D: .; J: TRBJ1-2; V: TRBV4-1; CDR3: CASSLALGGGYGYTF; DNA: TGCGCCAGCAGCCTAGCCCTTGGGGGAGGCTATGGCTACACCTTC
size: .; D: .; J: TRBJ1-3; V: TRBV4-1; CDR3: CASSQDQGYTIYF; DNA: TGCGCCAGCAGCCAAGACCAGGGGTACACCATATATTTT
size: few; D: .; J: TRBJ1-1; V: TRBV3-1/TRBV3-2; CDR3: CASSHGVTEAFF; DNA: TGTGCCAGCAGCCACGGTGTCACTGAAGCTTTCTTT
size: few; D: TRBD1; J: TRBJ1-6; V: TRBV9; CDR3: CASSSQGGLDSPLHF; DNA: TGTGCCAGCAGCTCCCAGGGGGGATTGGATTCACCCCTCCACTTT
size: .; D: .; J: TRBJ2-7; V: TRBV28; CDR3: CASSLAAGLEQYF; DNA: TGTGCCAGCAGTTTAGCCGCAGGGCTTGAGCAGTACTTC
size: .; D: .; J: TRBJ1-4; V: TRBV5-1; CDR3: CASSLQGNEKLFF; DNA: TGCGCCAGCAGCTTACAGGGTAATGAAAAACTGTTTTTT
size: .; D: TRBD1; J: TRBJ1-2; V: TRBV6-6; CDR3: CASSYSSGQYNGYTF; DNA: TGTGCCAGCAGTTACTCGTCGGGACAGTATAATGGCTACACCTTC
size: many; D: .; J: TRBJ1-2; V: TRBV9; CDR3: CASSVGRDFFYGYTF; DNA: TGTGCCAGCAGCGTAGGCAGGGACTTTTTTTATGGCTACACCTTC
size: few; D: TRBD1; J: TRBJ1-6; V: TRBV5-1; CDR3: CASSLVGTGNYNSPLHF; DNA: TGCGCCAGCAGCTTGGTAGGGACAGGGAACTATAATTCACCCCTCCACTTT
size: .; D: .; J: TRBJ1-6; V: TRBV27; CDR3: CASKTGSSYNSPLHF; DNA: TGTGCCAGCAAAACAGGGAGCTCCTATAATTCACCCCTCCACTTT
size: few; D: TRBD1; J: TRBJ1-1; V: TRBV27; CDR3: CASNTQGAAEAFF; DNA: TGTGCCAGCAATACACAGGGGGCCGCTGAAGCTTTCTTT
size: .; D: .; J: TRBJ2-7; V: TRBV7-2; CDR3: CASSPHRVSSYEQYF; DNA: TGTGCCAGCAGCCCACACAGAGTCAGCTCCTACGAGCAGTACTTC
size: .; D: .; J: TRBJ1-3; V: TRBV6-6; CDR3: CASSSPRGAGNTIYF; DNA: TGTGCCAGCAGTTCCCCCCGGGGGGCGGGAAACACCATATATTTT
size: .; D: .; J: TRBJ1-1; V: TRBV7-9; CDR3: CASSLTGQTEAFF; DNA: TGTGCCAGCAGCTTAACGGGTCAGACTGAAGCTTTCTTT